A selection of T cell receptor beta chains follows, all from one sample in a study of CD8 T cells in Susac syndrome. A single record per CDR3 protein comes from TCRdb applying MiXCR to the immunoSEQ multiplex PCR reads. The sample records roughly 250,000 distinct CDR3 sequences, about 96% being singletons. The sample comprised CD4+ T cells from PBMCs. The receptors were sampled from a human donor with Susac syndrome. Both conserved end residues are trimmed from each CDR3.

J gene | V gene | CDR3 protein
TRBJ1-1 | TRBV30 | AWSSIPGDVAF
TRBJ2-3 | TRBV9 | ASSVAGTGSPDTQY
TRBJ2-1 | TRBV28 | ASITRQSNEQF
TRBJ1-1 | TRBV7-8 | ASSTGQGRAF
TRBJ2-7 | TRBV3-1 | ASSQDINSRPISYEQY
TRBJ2-7 | TRBV11-2 | ASSLGRSGQGVRQY
TRBJ2-7 | TRBV28 | ASRETGSYEQY
TRBJ1-5 | TRBV6-5 | ASSFRPSNQPQH
TRBJ2-1 | TRBV7-9 | ASSWTSGRNEQF
TRBJ2-1 | TRBV2 | ASTTGTAYNEQF
TRBJ2-6 | TRBV5-1 | ASRHGRTLPNGSGANVLT
TRBJ2-5 | TRBV14 | ASSPTNDRVETQY
TRBJ2-3 | TRBV9 | ASSEHTDTQY
TRBJ1-1 | TRBV16 | ASSPDPAEAF
TRBJ2-2 | TRBV15 | ATSNRRGTGELF
TRBJ2-1 | TRBV4-1 | ASSQDKHAIAGVVGSYNEQF
TRBJ2-7 | TRBV18 | ASSPDQRSQY
TRBJ1-2 | TRBV25-1 | ASSPGTGPGGYT
TRBJ2-3 | TRBV3-1 | ASRSGITDTQY
TRBJ1-6 | TRBV11-1 | ASSLRDRSLNSPLH
TRBJ1-5 | TRBV9 | ASSRTNSNQPQH
TRBJ2-1 | TRBV9 | ASSARLAGSNEQF
TRBJ2-7 | TRBV11-2 | ASRRMTEPYEQY
TRBJ1-2 | TRBV20-1 | SVGQGVDGYT
TRBJ2-5 | TRBV6-1 | ASNRLKTSGTQETQY
TRBJ2-7 | TRBV23-1 | ASSQQSGRAGTYEQY
TRBJ2-4 | TRBV11-3 | ASSFEGQGKNIQY
TRBJ2-5 | TRBV28 | ASTRASGRAETQY
TRBJ2-1 | TRBV5-1 | ASSSWGEDEQF
TRBJ2-1 | TRBV4-1 | ASSHRLAGADEQF
TRBJ2-3 | TRBV5-1 | ASSSQAKPTDTQY
TRBJ1-5 | TRBV7-2 | ASGQGGNQPQH
TRBJ2-7 | TRBV4-1 | ASSPSYSGSSYEQY
TRBJ2-1 | TRBV20-1 | SVHSGTARDEQF
TRBJ1-5 | TRBV30 | AWSAPRRDSNQPQH
TRBJ2-7 | TRBV6-5 | ASSWRGSGVGEQY
TRBJ2-1 | TRBV13 | ASSLVDRVAGEQF
TRBJ2-3 | TRBV27 | ASRRRQGYTDTQY
TRBJ2-7 | TRBV20-1 | SASSGLGAEQY
TRBJ2-3 | TRBV19 | ASTPSGAEVTDTQY
TRBJ2-1 | TRBV2 | ASSPETYNEQF
TRBJ2-7 | TRBV6-5 | ASRALADDYEQY
TRBJ2-1 | TRBV12-3/TRBV12-4 | ASSLDRRNEQF
TRBJ1-3 | TRBV3-1 | ASSYHRSSGNTIY
TRBJ2-3 | TRBV24-1 | ATSDFKGTGPDTQY
TRBJ1-2 | TRBV29-1 | SAGTGIYGYT
TRBJ1-1 | TRBV24-1 | ATSDPGQKAF
TRBJ2-7 | TRBV4-1 | ASSYRDRAYEQY
TRBJ2-2 | TRBV5-1 | ASSLADRNTGELF
TRBJ1-2 | TRBV7-9 | ASSRNTGYT
TRBJ2-7 | TRBV20-1 | SASRGGMGAYEQY
TRBJ2-5 | TRBV29-1 | SVGRVTQETQY
TRBJ2-1 | TRBV29-1 | SVEGSGTIYNEQF
TRBJ2-6 | TRBV30 | ASERGGGANVLT
TRBJ2-7 | TRBV9 | ASSVSGNSYEQY
TRBJ2-3 | TRBV11-2 | ASNRDYTDTQY
TRBJ2-1 | TRBV28 | AVFSSGRIDNEQF